Listed below are T cell receptor beta chains from one sample, sequenced in a study of blood T cell repertoires in COVID-19. The repertoire was sequenced with immunoSEQ multiplex PCR; TCRdb's copy has only in-frame clones and lacks some. The top ten hold 0.65% to 0.9% of the sample, which has 55,000 to 80,000 clones, more than 65% seen once. The specimen was peripheral blood. The receptors stem from a woman in her 70s with acute or convalescent COVID-19. Each CDR3 is given with its conserved first and last residue. A D gene is named only where the DNA matches it firmly.

V,J,D,CDR3
TRBV7-2,TRBJ2-7,TRBD2,CASSRGGASGSYEQYF
TRBV27,TRBJ2-5,-,CASSLLGALGQETQYF
TRBV5-6,TRBJ2-2,-,CASSLGLTGELFF
TRBV5-1,TRBJ2-2,TRBD2,CASGSGSDTGELFF
TRBV3-1/TRBV3-2,TRBJ2-1,TRBD2,CASSLGTSGGNEQFF
TRBV20-1,TRBJ2-7,TRBD2,CGLAGAEQYF
TRBV5-4,TRBJ1-2,TRBD1,CASSLEGQAPGSYGYTF
TRBV7-6,TRBJ1-6,-,CASSLEQGNSPLHF
TRBV7-9,TRBJ2-1,-,CASSSSDMTLVSYNEQFF
TRBV6-2/TRBV6-3,TRBJ1-1,-,CASSYMPPQTGTEAFF
TRBV18,TRBJ2-1,TRBD1,CASSPGQNSYNEQFF
TRBV10-3,TRBJ2-7,-,CAISESTGDGGYEQYF
TRBV28,TRBJ1-3,-,CASTGDFLSGNTIYF
TRBV19,TRBJ2-5,TRBD2,CASSTLGTSGETQYF
TRBV28,TRBJ1-5,TRBD1,CASESLGGESGQPQHF
TRBV10-3,TRBJ2-7,TRBD2,CAIKAGSGGAYEQYF
TRBV7-2,TRBJ1-6,-,CASSGGPGGNSPLHF
TRBV7-8,TRBJ2-1,TRBD1,CASSSEQGALFNEQFF
TRBV5-1,TRBJ2-3,TRBD2,CASSWGIAGGRITDTQYF
TRBV5-1,TRBJ2-3,TRBD1,CASSRDRGTDTQYF